This T cell receptor beta chain was profiled in a study of cytomegalovirus exposure and HLA in healthy donors. Study-wide findings and caveats: Later analysis found that TCR beta chains associated with HLA were more clonally expanded than other, equally common chains. Earlier analysis looked at TCR beta V segments, and most were productive about 90% or about 30% of the time. TCR sequences were mostly rare, though some public TCRs occurred in many donors. Immune exposure was documented only through CMV serostatus.

The length of the CDR3 is 14 residues. CDR1 and CDR2 from the germline V gene are SGHTA and FQGNSA. The trim removed 6 bases at V and 6 bases at J, leaving 6 bases unmatched. The PCR made use of 60 Vbeta and 13 Jbeta primers. Assay: immunoSEQ multiplex PCR; the TCRdb copy retains only in-frame clones and omits some. The data hold about 150,000 clones, with roughly 80% observed a single time. A word on this clone: Its matching antigen is unknown.

This chain joins TRBV7-2 and TRBJ1-4; the match to TRBD1 covers 8 bases. This clonotype was obtained from a woman in her 40s in good health and CMV-seronegative. What was sequenced was PBMCs. The CDR3 sequence: CASSHDRGDEKLFF. CDR3 nucleotides: TGTGCCAGCAGTCATGACAGGGGTGATGAAAAACTGTTTTTT.